This paragraph reports one T cell receptor beta chain. Time point in this sample: persistent/refractory GD, antithyroid drugs over 5 years with positive TRAb. PBMCs provided the RNA from which the TCR library was made. The collection involved drawing around 10 milliliters of peripheral blood into EDTA tubes. The data belong to a study of regulatory T cells in long-lasting Graves disease. Researchers made TCR beta libraries by using iRepertoire HTBI primers and running Arm-PCR on CDR3 regions. MiXCR was run by TCRdb on the multiplex PCR reads, yielding one entry per CDR3 protein. The table lists approximately 380,000 distinct CDR3 sequences, roughly 20% of them singletons. V gave up 4 bases and J gave up 3 bases, with 19 bases separating them. The CDR3 is 15 amino acids. CDR1 and CDR2 (germline): DFQATT, SNEGSKA (reference sequence).

This TCR came from a female donor with Graves disease. The material sequenced was peripheral blood mononuclear cells (PBMCs), taken when the disease was refractory, from a patient treated with antithyroid drugs. The chain combines TRBV20-1 with TRBJ2-7, with D possibly matching TRBD2 (6 bases). CDR3 region: CSAKPREASLYEQYF. The CDR3 nucleotides are TGCAGTGCTAAACCCAGGGAGGCCTCCCTCTACGAGCAGTACTTC.